This is a list of T cell receptor beta chains from one sample in a study of cytomegalovirus exposure and HLA in healthy donors. TCRdb's table, derived via immunoSEQ multiplex PCR, lists solely in-frame clones and lacks some. The data show some 64,000 clones, roughly 90% seen once. Sequencing was performed on PBMCs. The receptors derive from a man aged 30 to 39 in good health and CMV-seropositive. The CDR3 runs from the conserved cysteine through the conserved F or W. D genes are given only for firm matches. The size entry is marked missing in some rows and otherwise reads once, few, many or a size class.

>NA|TRBJ2-2|TRBV21-1|NA
TGTGCCAGCAGCAATAGTGGGGACAGGGGGTTAATCGGGGAGCTGTTTTTT
CASSNSGDRGLIGELFF
>NA|TRBJ2-1|TRBV4-2|TRBD2
TGTGCCAGCAGCCAAGTGGGTCTAGCGGGGAAGTCCTCCTACAATGAGCAGTTCTTC
CASSQVGLAGKSSYNEQFF
>few|TRBJ2-5|TRBV7-3|NA
TGTGCCAGCGCCCTAAGGTCAGCGGAGACCCAGTACTTC
CASALRSAETQYF
>NA|TRBJ1-1|TRBV7-2|NA
TGTGCCAGCAGCTTTAGGAGGGCCACTGAAGCTTTCTTT
CASSFRRATEAFF
>NA|TRBJ2-7|TRBV28|NA
TGTGCCAGCAGCAGGGTCGGCTACGAGCAGTACTTC
CASSRVGYEQYF
>NA|TRBJ1-1|TRBV9|NA
TGTGCCAGCAGCGTAGTAGGGATCAGGGACACTGAAGCTTTCTTT
CASSVVGIRDTEAFF
>NA|TRBJ2-7|TRBV6-1|NA
TGTGCCAGCAGTGCACAGGGAGCCTACGAGCAGTACTTC
CASSAQGAYEQYF
>NA|TRBJ2-7|TRBV28|NA
TGTGCCAGCAGTCCCGACAGAGATACTTACTACGAGCAGTACTTC
CASSPDRDTYYEQYF
>NA|TRBJ1-3|TRBV30|NA
TGTGCCTGGAGTGTAACACGCTCTGGAAACACCATATATTTT
CAWSVTRSGNTIYF
>once|TRBJ1-1|TRBV5-1|NA
TGCGCCAGCAGCTTGGCCCTTAGCGGTGCTACTGAAGCTTTCTTT
CASSLALSGATEAFF
>NA|TRBJ2-2|TRBV19|NA
TGTGCCAGTTCTACAGGGTCGGGCACCGGGGAGCTGTTTTTT
CASSTGSGTGELFF
>NA|TRBJ1-5|TRBV15|TRBD1
TGTGCCACCAGCAGAGAGATAGGGACAGGGAGCAATCAGCCCCAGCATTTT
CATSREIGTGSNQPQHF
>once|TRBJ2-3|TRBV5-1|TRBD2
TGCGCCAGCAGCTCCAGGGTAGGGAGCGGGACGAGCACAGATACGCAGTATTTT
CASSSRVGSGTSTDTQYF
>NA|TRBJ2-3|TRBV9|NA
TGTGCCAGCAGTCGTAAGAAAGCGCTGAGGAGCACAGATACGCAGTATTTT
CASSRKKALRSTDTQYF
>NA|TRBJ2-7|TRBV6-1|NA
TGTGCCAGCAGAGATACCGGGACACACTACGAGCAGTACTTC
CASRDTGTHYEQYF
>few|TRBJ1-4|TRBV2|TRBD1
TGTGCCAGCAGCCCCGGGACAGGGAGTGAAAAACTGTTTTTT
CASSPGTGSEKLFF
>once|TRBJ2-1|TRBV27|TRBD2
TGTGCCAGCAGTTGGGGACTAGCGGGAGAGTTTAATGAGCAGTTCTTC
CASSWGLAGEFNEQFF
>once|TRBJ2-5|TRBV27|NA
TGTGCCAGCAGTTTCGGGGTTTTAGAGACCCAGTACTTC
CASSFGVLETQYF
>few|TRBJ2-7|TRBV5-4|TRBD1
TGTGCCAGCAGCCCCCCGGGACAGGGGGCTGACGAGCAGTACTTC
CASSPPGQGADEQYF
>NA|TRBJ2-1|TRBV11-3|NA
TGTGCCAGCAGCTTAGATCCCTCTTACAATGAGCAGTTCTTC
CASSLDPSYNEQFF
>once|TRBJ2-7|TRBV18|TRBD1
TGTGCCAGCTCCCTGACAGGGGTCGACGAGCAGTACTTC
CASSLTGVDEQYF
>NA|TRBJ2-7|TRBV2|TRBD1
TGTGCCAGCAGTGAAGTCGCAGGGGGCAACTACGAGCAGTACTTC
CASSEVAGGNYEQYF
>NA|TRBJ2-7|TRBV5-1|TRBD1
TGCGCCAGCAGCAGTACCGGGACAGGGGTCCACGAGCAGTACTTC
CASSSTGTGVHEQYF
>few|TRBJ1-1|TRBV29-1|NA
TGCAGCGTGGGGCGGAACACTGAAGCTTTCTTT
CSVGRNTEAFF
>NA|TRBJ2-6|TRBV11-2|NA
TGTGCCAGCCATGCAACTTCCCCGTCTGGGGCCAACGTCCTGACTTTC
CASHATSPSGANVLTF
>NA|TRBJ2-1|TRBV19|TRBD2
TGTGCCAGTAAGGCCAGCGGGGGGTACAATGAGCAGTTCTTC
CASKASGGYNEQFF
>NA|TRBJ2-3|TRBV7-9|NA
TGTGCCAGCAGCTTAACTACCACAGATACGCAGTATTTT
CASSLTTTDTQYF
>once|TRBJ1-5|TRBV27|NA
TGTGCCAGCAGTTTACACAGGGAGAATCAGCCCCAGCATTTT
CASSLHRENQPQHF
>NA|TRBJ1-5|TRBV25-1|TRBD1
TGTGCCAGCAGTACCGACAGGGGCGACGATAGCAATCAGCCCCAGCATTTT
CASSTDRGDDSNQPQHF
>few|TRBJ1-1|TRBV4-1|NA
TGCGCCAGCAGCCAAGATAGCACTGAAGCTTTCTTT
CASSQDSTEAFF
>NA|TRBJ2-1|TRBV7-6|TRBD2
TGTGCCAGCAGCGCACTAGCGAATCACAATGAGCAGTTCTTC
CASSALANHNEQFF
>NA|TRBJ2-7|TRBV5-5|NA
TGTGCCAGCAGCTTTTCACGTGGGCGCGAGCAGTACTTC
CASSFSRGREQYF
>NA|TRBJ2-1|TRBV5-1|NA
TGCGCCAGCAGCCCTTTGACTAGCTCCTACAATGAGCAGTTCTTC
CASSPLTSSYNEQFF
>NA|TRBJ1-5|TRBV10-2|NA
TGCGCCAGCAGTGTCGCAGGGAGGTATCAGCCCCAGCATTTT
CASSVAGRYQPQHF
>few|TRBJ2-3|TRBV11-2|NA
TGTGCCAGCAGCTCTGCAGATACGCAGTATTTT
CASSSADTQYF
>NA|TRBJ2-2|TRBV9|TRBD2
TGTGCCAGCAGCGTAGCTCTGCGGCGGCGGGAGACCGGGGAGCTGTTTTTT
CASSVALRRRETGELFF
>NA|TRBJ1-2|TRBV6-5|NA
TGTGCCAGCAGTGAATTTACCCCGGTACAGGCCCACTTC
CASSEFTPVQAHF
>NA|TRBJ1-6|TRBV30|NA
TGTGCCTGGAGTGTACGGTGGAGGACAGTTAATGATTCACCCCTCCACTTT
CAWSVRWRTVNDSPLHF
>NA|TRBJ1-5|TRBV27|NA
TGTGCCAGCAGTCCCAGGGACTATAGCAATCAGCCCCAGCATTTT
CASSPRDYSNQPQHF
>NA|TRBJ1-2|TRBV6-6|TRBD1
TGTGCCAGCAGTTGGGGACAGGGACTACACACCTTC
CASSWGQGLHTF
>NA|TRBJ1-6|TRBV28|TRBD1
TGTGCCAGCACCCCAGGACAGGGCTATAATTCACCCCTCCACTTT
CASTPGQGYNSPLHF
>NA|TRBJ2-1|TRBV5-1|NA
TGCGCCAGCAGCTTGCTAATCGACAGGCCATTTAAGTTCTTC
CASSLLIDRPFKFF
>few|TRBJ2-5|TRBV5-1|NA
TGCGCCAGCAGCTTGGCCAGGGCAGGGAATTCCCAAGAGACCCAGTACTTC
CASSLARAGNSQETQYF
>NA|TRBJ1-1|TRBV19|TRBD1
TGTGCCAGTAGTATAGCGGGGACAGGGTTTTGGACTGAAGCTTTCTTT
CASSIAGTGFWTEAFF
>NA|TRBJ1-1|TRBV6-6|NA
TGTGCCAGCAGTTCGCAGACTACCCTGAACACTGAAGCTTTCTTT
CASSSQTTLNTEAFF
>NA|TRBJ2-7|TRBV29-1|TRBD2
TGCAGCGTGACTAGCGGGGGGTCTACAGAGCAGTACTTC
CSVTSGGSTEQYF